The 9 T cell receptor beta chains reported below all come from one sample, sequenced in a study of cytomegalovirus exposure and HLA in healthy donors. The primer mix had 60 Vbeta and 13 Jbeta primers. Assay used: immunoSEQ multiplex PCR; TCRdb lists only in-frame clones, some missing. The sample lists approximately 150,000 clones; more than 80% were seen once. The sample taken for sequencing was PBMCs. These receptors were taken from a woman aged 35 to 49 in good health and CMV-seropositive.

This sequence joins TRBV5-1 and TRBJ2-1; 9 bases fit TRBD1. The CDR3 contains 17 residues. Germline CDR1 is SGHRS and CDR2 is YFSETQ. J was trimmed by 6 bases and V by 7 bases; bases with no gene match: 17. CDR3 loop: CASQSWGAGQGPNEQFF. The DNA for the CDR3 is TGCGCCAGCCAGTCGTGGGGGGCGGGACAGGGACCCAATGAGCAGTTCTTC.

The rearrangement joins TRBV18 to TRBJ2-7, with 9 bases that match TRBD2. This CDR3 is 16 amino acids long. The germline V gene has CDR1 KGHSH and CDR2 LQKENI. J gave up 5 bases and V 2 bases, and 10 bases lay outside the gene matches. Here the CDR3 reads CASSPTGTSYKDEQYF. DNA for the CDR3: TGTGCCAGCTCACCAACCGGGACTAGCTATAAGGACGAGCAGTACTTC.

CDR3 DNA: TGTGCCAGCAGCCATTTCATCGCAACCGGGACTAGCGGGAGATATGGGCTTATTGAGCAGTTCTTC. Translation gives CASSHFIATGTSGRYGLIEQFF. This chain links TRBV4-2 with TRBJ2-1; 14 bases are shared with TRBD2. CDR1 and CDR2 from the germline V gene are LGHNA and YNFKEQ. Germline trimming cut 3 bases from V and 9 bases from J; bases unmatched to any gene: 25. The CDR3 has 22 amino acids.

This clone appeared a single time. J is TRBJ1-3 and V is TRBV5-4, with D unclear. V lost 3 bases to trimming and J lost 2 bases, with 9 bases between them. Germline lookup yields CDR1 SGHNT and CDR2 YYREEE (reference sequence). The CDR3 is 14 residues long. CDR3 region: CASSSGLTGNTIYF. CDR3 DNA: TGTGCCAGCAGCTCCGGACTGACTGGAAACACCATATATTTT. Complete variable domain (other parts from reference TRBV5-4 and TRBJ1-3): ETGVTQSPTHLIKTRGQQVTLRCSSQSGHNTVSWYQQALGQGPQFIFQYYREEENGRGNFPPRFSGLQFPNYSSELNVNALELDDSALYLCASSSGLTGNTIYFGEGSWLTVV.

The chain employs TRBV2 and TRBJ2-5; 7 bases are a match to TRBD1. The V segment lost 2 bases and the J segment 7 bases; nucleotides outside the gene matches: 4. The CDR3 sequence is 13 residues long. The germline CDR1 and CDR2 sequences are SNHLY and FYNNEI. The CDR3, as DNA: TGTGCCAGCAGTGAACAGGGGGTAGGGACCCAGTACTTC. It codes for CASSEQGVGTQYF.

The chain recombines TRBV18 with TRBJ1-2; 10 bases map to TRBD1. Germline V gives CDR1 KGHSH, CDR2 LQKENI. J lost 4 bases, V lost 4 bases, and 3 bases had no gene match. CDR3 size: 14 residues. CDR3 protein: CASSQTGGTYGYTF. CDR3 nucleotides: TGTGCCAGCTCACAGACAGGGGGCACCTATGGCTACACCTTC.

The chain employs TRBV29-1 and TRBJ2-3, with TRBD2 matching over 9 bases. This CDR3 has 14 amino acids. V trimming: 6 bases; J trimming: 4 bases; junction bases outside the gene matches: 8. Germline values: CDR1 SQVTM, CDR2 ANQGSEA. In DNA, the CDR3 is TGCAGCGTCCCCGGACTAGCGAGCGCAGATACGCAGTATTTT. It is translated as CSVPGLASADTQYF.

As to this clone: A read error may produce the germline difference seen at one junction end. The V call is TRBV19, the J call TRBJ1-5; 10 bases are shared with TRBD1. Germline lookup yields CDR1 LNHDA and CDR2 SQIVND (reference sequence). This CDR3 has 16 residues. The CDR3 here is CAGSILGTGGNQPQHF. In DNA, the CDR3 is TGTGCCGGTAGTATTTTAGGGACAGGGGGCAATCAGCCCCAGCATTTT. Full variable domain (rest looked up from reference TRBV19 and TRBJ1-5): DGGITQSPKYLFRKEGQNVTLSCEQNLNHDAMYWYRQDPGQGLRLIYYSQIVNDFQKGDIAEGYSVSREKKESFPLTVTSAQKNPTAFYLCAGSILGTGGNQPQHFGDGTRLSIL.

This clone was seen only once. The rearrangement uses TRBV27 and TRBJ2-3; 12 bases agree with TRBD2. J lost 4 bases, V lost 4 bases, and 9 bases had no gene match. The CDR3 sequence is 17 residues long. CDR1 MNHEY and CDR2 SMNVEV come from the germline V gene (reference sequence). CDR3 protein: CASSSPLASGGADTQYF. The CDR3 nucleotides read TGTGCCAGCAGTTCGCCTCTGGCTAGCGGGGGGGCAGATACGCAGTATTTT.